This TCR beta chain was recorded in a study of control samples from healthy donors and cancer patients. Repertoires were generated with immunoSEQ multiplex PCR, while TCRdb's copy carries only in-frame clones and drops some. In the table there are approximately 150,000 clones, approximately 91% of which are singletons. The CDR3 is made up of 17 amino acids. Germline lookup yields CDR1 SGHNT and CDR2 YYREEE (reference sequence). Unmatched junction bases numbered 14, after V lost 3 bases and J lost 2 bases. The clonotype comes from a young man in good health. Sequencing was performed on blood. The chain has TRBV5-4 and TRBJ2-7; 7 nucleotides agree with TRBD2. CDR3 protein: CASSSHGGFSIAYEQYF. In DNA, the CDR3 is TGTGCCAGCAGCTCCCACGGGGGGTTTAGTATTGCCTACGAGCAGTACTTC.